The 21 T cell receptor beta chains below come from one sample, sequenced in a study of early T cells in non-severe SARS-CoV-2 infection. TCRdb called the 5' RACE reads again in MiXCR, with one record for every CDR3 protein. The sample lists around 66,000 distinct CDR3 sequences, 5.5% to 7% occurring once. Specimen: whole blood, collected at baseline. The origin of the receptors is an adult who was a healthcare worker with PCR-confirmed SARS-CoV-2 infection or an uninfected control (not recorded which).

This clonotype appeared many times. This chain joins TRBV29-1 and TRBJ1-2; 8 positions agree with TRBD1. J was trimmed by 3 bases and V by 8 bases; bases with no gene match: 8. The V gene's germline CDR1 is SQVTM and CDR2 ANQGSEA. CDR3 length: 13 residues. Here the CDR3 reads CSPVVDRDYGYTF. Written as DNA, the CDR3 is TGCAGCCCTGTGGTGGACAGGGACTATGGCTACACCTTC.

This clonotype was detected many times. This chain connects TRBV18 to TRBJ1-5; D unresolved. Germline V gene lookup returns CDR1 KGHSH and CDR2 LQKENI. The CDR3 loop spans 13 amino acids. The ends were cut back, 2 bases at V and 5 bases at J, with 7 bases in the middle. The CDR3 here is CASSPGDDQPQHF. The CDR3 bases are TGTGCCAGCTCACCAGGGGATGATCAGCCCCAGCATTTT.

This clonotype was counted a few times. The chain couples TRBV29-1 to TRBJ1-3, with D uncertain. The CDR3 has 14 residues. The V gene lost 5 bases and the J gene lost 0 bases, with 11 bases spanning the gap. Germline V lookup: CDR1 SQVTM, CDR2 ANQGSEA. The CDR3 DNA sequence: TGCAGCGTTAACGTCCCAGGCTCTGGAAACACCATATATTTT. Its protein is CSVNVPGSGNTIYF.

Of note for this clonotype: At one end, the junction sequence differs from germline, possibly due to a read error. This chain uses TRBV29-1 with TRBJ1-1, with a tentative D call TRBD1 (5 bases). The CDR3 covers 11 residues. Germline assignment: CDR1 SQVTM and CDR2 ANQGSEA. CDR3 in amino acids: CSTRWGSEAVF. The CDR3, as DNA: TGCAGCACTCGGTGGGGGTCTGAAGCTGTCTTT.

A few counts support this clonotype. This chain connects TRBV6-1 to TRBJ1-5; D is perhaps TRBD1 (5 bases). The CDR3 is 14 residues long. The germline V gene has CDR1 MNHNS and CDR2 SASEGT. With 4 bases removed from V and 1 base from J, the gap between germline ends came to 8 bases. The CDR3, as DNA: TGTGCCAGCAGTGTCCGACAGAGCAATCAGCCCCAGCATTTT. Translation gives CASSVRQSNQPQHF.

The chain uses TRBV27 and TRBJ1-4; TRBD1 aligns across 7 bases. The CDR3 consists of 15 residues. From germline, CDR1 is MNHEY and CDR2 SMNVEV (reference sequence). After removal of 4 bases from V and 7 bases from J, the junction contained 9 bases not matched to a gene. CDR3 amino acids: CASSSPGTAFEKLFF. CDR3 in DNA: TGTGCCAGCAGTTCCCCCGGGACAGCTTTTGAAAAACTGTTTTTT. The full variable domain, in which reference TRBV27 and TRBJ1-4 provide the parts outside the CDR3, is EAQVTQNPRYLITVTGKKLTVTCSQNMNHEYMSWYRQDPGLGLRQIYYSMNVEVTDKGDVPEGYKVSRKEKRNFPLILESPSPNQTSLYFCASSSPGTAFEKLFFGSGTQLSVL.

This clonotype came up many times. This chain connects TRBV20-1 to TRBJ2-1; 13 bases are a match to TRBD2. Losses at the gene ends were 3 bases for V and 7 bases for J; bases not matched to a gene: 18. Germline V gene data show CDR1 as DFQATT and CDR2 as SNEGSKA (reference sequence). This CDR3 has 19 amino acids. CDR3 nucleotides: TGCAGTGCTAGCCCCCCGGACCCTCGGACTAGCGGGAGTAGGAATGAGCAGTTCTTC. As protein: CSASPPDPRTSGSRNEQFF.

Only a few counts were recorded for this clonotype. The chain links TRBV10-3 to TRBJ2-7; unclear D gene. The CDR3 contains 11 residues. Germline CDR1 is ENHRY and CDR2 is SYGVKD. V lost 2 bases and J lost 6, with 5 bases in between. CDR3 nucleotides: TGTGCCATCAGTGAGAGGTTCGAGCAGTACTTC. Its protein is CAISERFEQYF.

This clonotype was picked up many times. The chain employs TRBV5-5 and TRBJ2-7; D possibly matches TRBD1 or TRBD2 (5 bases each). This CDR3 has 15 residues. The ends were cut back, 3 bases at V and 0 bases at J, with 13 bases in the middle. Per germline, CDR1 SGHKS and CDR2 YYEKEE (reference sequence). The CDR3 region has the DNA TGTGCCAGCAGCTCCACCTCAGGGAGCTCCTACGAGCAGTACTTC. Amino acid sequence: CASSSTSGSSYEQYF.

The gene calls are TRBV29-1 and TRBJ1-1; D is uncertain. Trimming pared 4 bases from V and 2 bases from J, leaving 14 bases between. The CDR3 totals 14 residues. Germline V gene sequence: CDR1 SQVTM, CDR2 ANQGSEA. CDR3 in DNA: TGCAGCGTTGTTGCGACTGGAGTTAACACTGAAGCTTTCTTT. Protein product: CSVVATGVNTEAFF.

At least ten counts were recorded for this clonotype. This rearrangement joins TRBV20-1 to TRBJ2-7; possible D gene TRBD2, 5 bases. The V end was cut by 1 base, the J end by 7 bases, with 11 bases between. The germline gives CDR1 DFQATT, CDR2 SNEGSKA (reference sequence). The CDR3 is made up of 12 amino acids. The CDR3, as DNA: TGCAGTGCTAGAGGGCTCACGGGGGAGCAGTACTTC. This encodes CSARGLTGEQYF.

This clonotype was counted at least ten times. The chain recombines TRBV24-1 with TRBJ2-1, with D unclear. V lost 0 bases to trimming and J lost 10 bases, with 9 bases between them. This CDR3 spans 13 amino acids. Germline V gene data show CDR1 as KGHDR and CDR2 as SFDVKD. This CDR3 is CATSDLKRGEQFF. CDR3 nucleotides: TGTGCCACCAGTGATTTGAAACGTGGCGAGCAGTTCTTC.

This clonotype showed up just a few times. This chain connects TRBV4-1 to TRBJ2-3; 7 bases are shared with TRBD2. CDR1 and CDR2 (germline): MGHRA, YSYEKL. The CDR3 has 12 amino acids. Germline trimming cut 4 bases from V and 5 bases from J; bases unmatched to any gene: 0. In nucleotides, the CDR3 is TGCGCCAGCAGCCGCGGGGGAGATACGCAGTATTTT. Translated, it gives CASSRGGDTQYF.

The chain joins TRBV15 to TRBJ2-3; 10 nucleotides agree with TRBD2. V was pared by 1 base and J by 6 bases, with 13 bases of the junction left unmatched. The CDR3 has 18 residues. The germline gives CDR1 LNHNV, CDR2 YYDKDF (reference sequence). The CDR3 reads CATSRVRLAGDRRDTQYF. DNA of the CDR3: TGTGCCACCAGCAGAGTAAGACTAGCGGGCGATAGGAGGGATACGCAGTATTTT.

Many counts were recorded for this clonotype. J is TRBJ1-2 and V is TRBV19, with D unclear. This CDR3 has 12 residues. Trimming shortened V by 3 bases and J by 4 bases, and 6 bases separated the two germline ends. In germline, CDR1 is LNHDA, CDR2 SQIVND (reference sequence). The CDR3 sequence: CASSMQTYGYTF. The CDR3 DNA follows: TGTGCCAGTAGTATGCAGACCTATGGCTACACCTTC.

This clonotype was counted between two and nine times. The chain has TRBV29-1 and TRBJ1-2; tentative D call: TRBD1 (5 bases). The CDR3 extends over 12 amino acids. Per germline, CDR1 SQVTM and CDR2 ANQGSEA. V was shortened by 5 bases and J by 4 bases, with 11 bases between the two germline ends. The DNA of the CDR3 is TGCAGCGTTCAACGGGGGGGCTATGGCTACACCTTC. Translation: CSVQRGGYGYTF.

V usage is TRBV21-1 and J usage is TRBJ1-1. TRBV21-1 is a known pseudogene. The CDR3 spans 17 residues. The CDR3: CASSRRQIKNGYTEAFF. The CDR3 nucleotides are TGTGCCAGCAGCCGACGACAAATCAAGAATGGATACACTGAAGCTTTCTTT.

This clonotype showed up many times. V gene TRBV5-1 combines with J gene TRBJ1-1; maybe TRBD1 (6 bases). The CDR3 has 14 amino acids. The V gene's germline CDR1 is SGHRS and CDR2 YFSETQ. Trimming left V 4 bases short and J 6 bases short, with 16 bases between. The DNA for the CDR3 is TGCGCCAGCAGCCTAACGCTCGGGACACCTGAAGCTTTCTTT. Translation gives CASSLTLGTPEAFF. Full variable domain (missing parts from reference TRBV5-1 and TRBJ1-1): KAGVTQTPRYLIKTRGQQVTLSCSPISGHRSVSWYQQTPGQGLQFLFEYFSETQRNKGNFPGRFSGRQFSNSRSEMNVSTLELGDSALYLCASSLTLGTPEAFFGQGTRLTVV.

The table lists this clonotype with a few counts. CDR3 coding DNA: TGCAGTGCTAGAGATTCGGGACATCACAATGAGCAGTTCTTC. This gives the protein CSARDSGHHNEQFF. The V call is TRBV20-1, the J call TRBJ2-1; D might be TRBD1 (6 bases). The V end lost 0 bases, the J end lost 5 bases, and 11 bases lay between the germline ends. There are 14 residues in the CDR3. CDR1 is DFQATT and CDR2 is SNEGSKA in the germline V gene (reference sequence).

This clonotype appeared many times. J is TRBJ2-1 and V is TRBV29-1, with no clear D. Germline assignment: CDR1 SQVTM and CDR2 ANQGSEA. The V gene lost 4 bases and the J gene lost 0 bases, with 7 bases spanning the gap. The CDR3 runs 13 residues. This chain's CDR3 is CSVGANSYNEQFF. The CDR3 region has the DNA TGCAGCGTTGGGGCGAACTCCTACAATGAGCAGTTCTTC.

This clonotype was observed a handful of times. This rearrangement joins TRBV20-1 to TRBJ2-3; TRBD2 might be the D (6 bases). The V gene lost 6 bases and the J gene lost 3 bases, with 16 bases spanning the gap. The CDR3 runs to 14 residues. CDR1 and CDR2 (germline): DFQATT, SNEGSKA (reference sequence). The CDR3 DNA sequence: TGCAGTGCAGCCGGGACTCTCAAAACAGATACGCAGTATTTT. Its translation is CSAAGTLKTDTQYF.